This T cell receptor (beta chain) was captured in a study of blood T cells in healthy people across ages. Overall study results and limits: Naive T cell percentage showed a strong correlation with TCR beta diversity. Diversity estimates drawn from one million T cells were deemed underestimates.

CDR1 is SEHNR, CDR2 FQNEAQ, per germline (reference sequence). V trimming: 4 bases; J trimming: 5 bases; junction bases outside the gene matches: 10. CDR3 length: 15 amino acids. Regarding this clonotype: Its antigen is not identified.

With a J-beta primer mix and a sample-barcoded 5' primer, a second PCR ran about 6 to 11 cycles. Any given sample supplied a minimum of 3 million CDR3-containing paired-end reads. TCRdb analysed the 5' RACE reads with MiXCR anew, one entry per CDR3 protein. The table includes about 1.4 million distinct CDR3 sequences, around 55% detected once. The specimen sequenced was blood. The gene calls are TRBV7-9 and TRBJ1-1; 7 nucleotides align to TRBD1. The sequence was collected from a man aged 18 to 29 in good health. The CDR3 here is CASSSAQGRRTEAFF. The DNA of the CDR3 is TGTGCCAGCAGCTCAGCACAGGGGAGGAGAACTGAAGCTTTCTTT.